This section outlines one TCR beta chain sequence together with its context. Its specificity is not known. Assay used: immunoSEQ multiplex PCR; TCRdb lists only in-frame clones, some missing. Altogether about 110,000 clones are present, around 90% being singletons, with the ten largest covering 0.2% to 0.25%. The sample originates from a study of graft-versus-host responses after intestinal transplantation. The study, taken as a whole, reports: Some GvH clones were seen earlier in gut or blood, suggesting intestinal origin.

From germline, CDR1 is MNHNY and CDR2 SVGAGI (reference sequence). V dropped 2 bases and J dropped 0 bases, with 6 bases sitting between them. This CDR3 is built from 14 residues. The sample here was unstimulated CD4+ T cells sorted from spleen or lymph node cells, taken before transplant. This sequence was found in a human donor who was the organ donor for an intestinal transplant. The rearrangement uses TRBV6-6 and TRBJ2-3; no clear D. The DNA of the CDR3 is TGTGCCAGCAGTTACGTTCCGAGCACAGATACGCAGTATTTT. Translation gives CASSYVPSTDTQYF.